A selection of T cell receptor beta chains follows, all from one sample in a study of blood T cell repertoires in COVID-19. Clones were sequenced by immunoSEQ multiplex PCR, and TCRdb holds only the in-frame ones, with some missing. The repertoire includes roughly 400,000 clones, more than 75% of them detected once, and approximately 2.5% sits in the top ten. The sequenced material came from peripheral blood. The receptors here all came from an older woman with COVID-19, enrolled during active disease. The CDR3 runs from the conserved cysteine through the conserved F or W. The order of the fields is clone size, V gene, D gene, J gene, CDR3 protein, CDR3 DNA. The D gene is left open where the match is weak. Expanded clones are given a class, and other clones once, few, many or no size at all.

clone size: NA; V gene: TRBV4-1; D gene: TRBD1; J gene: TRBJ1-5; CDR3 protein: CASSQERDRGHTQHF; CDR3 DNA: TGCGCCAGCAGCCAAGAGAGGGACAGGGGGCACACCCAGCATTTT
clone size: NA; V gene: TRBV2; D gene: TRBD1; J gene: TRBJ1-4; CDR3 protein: CASSGQGRATNEKLFF; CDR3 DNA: TGTGCCAGCAGCGGACAGGGTCGGGCAACTAATGAAAAACTGTTTTTT
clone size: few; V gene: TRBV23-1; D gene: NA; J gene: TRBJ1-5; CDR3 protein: CASSQFGGGATAYSNQPQHF; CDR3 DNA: TGCGCCAGCAGTCAATTCGGTGGAGGGGCCACGGCTTATAGCAATCAGCCCCAGCATTTT
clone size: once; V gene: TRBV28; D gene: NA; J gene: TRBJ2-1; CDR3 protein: CASSRTPNNEQFF; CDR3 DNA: TGTGCCAGCAGCCGGACTCCCAATAATGAGCAGTTCTTC
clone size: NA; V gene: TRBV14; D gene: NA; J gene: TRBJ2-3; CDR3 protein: CASSPGQITDTQYF; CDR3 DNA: TGTGCCAGCAGCCCCGGACAGATCACAGATACGCAGTATTTT
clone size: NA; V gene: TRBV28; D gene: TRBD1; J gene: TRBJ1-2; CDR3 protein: CASSSPPAGGYGYTF; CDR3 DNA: TGTGCCAGCAGTTCCCCACCTGCAGGGGGCTATGGCTACACCTTC
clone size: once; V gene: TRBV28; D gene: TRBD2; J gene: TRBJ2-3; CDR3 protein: CASSLLRGLAGGTDTQYF; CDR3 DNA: TGTGCCAGCAGTTTATTACGGGGACTAGCGGGGGGGACAGATACGCAGTATTTT
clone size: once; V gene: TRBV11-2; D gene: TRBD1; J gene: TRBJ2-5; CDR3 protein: CASSAGTGLETQYF; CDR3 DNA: TGTGCCAGCAGCGCTGGGACAGGGCTGGAGACCCAGTACTTC
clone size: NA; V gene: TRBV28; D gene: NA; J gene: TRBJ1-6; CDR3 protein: CASRRTLEGSPLHF; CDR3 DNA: TGTGCCAGCAGACGGACTCTCGAAGGTTCACCCCTCCACTTT
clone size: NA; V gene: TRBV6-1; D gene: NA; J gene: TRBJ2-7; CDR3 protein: CASSEAGEQYF; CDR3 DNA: TGTGCCAGCAGTGAGGCGGGCGAGCAGTACTTC
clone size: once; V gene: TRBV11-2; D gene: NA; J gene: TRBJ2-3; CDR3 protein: CASSLAGADTQYF; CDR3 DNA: TGTGCCAGCAGCTTAGCCGGAGCAGATACGCAGTATTTT
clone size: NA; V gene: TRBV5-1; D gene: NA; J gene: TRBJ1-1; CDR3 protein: CASKQELLNTEAFF; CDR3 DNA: TGCGCCAGTAAACAGGAGTTACTGAACACTGAAGCTTTCTTT
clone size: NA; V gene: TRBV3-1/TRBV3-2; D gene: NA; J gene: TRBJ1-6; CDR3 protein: CASSRGGNNSPLHF; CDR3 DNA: TGTGCCAGCAGCCGGGGGGGGAATAATTCACCCCTCCACTTT
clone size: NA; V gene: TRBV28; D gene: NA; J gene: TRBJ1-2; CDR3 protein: CASSSATASSYGYTF; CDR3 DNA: TGTGCCAGCAGTTCGGCGACAGCGTCCTCCTATGGCTACACCTTC
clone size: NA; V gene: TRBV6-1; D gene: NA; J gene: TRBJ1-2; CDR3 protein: CASSESGGYGYTF; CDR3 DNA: TGTGCCAGCAGTGAATCGGGGGGTTACGGCTACACCTTC